One and the same sample provided the 23 T cell receptor beta chains below, sequenced in a study of shared clonotypes between healthy human individuals. This table comes from immunoSEQ multiplex PCR, and its TCRdb copy is limited to in-frame clones, with some not included. The sample yields a few hundred thousand clones, roughly 97% seen once. The sequenced sample was naive CD4+ T cells sorted from blood. Subset given: CD45RA+ positively selected. The receptors stem from a woman aged 25 to 39 in good health.

The chain combines TRBV10-3 with TRBJ2-5; 12 positions match TRBD2. CDR1 is ENHRY and CDR2 is SYGVKD in the germline V gene. This CDR3 region has 17 residues. V lost 0 bases and J lost 11; bases outside the gene matches: 13. This CDR3 is CAISESALAGGLGEQYF. CDR3 DNA sequence: TGTGCCATCAGTGAGTCGGCACTAGCGGGAGGCCTGGGGGAGCAGTACTTC.

Remarks on this clone: The junction departs from the called germline gene at one end, perhaps through a read error. The V and J genes are TRBV6-5 and TRBJ2-1, with TRBD2 matching over 7 bases. Germline CDR1 reads MNHEY; CDR2 reads SVGAGI. CDR3 length: 15 amino acids. CDR3 coding DNA: TGTGCCAGCAGTGACTCTAGCGGTTCCTACAATGAGCAGTTCTTC. As protein: CASSDSSGSYNEQFF.

The rearrangement links TRBV10-3 to TRBJ1-1, with 8 bases lining up with TRBD1. Germline CDR1 ENHRY, CDR2 SYGVKD. The CDR3 contains 14 residues. J was trimmed by 4 bases and V by 6 bases; bases with no gene match: 7. The CDR3, as DNA: TGTGCCATCAGCCCAGGACAGGGTGGCACTGAAGCTTTCTTT. Amino acids: CAISPGQGGTEAFF.

The chain combines TRBV18 with TRBJ2-7; the D gene is possibly TRBD1 (6 bases). V was clipped by 1 base and J by 5 bases, with 9 bases between them. The CDR3 is 13 amino acids. Germline CDR1 reads KGHSH; CDR2 reads LQKENI. CDR3 residues: CASSPQGDDEQYF. CDR3 coding DNA: TGTGCCAGCTCACCACAGGGGGATGACGAGCAGTACTTC.

A remark on this clone: Other DNA sequences in the sample encode the same CDR3. This chain connects TRBV18 to TRBJ2-5; D unclear. The CDR3 sequence is 14 residues long. Germline CDR1 is KGHSH and CDR2 is LQKENI. The germline V and J ends were trimmed by 2 bases and 2 bases, with 9 bases remaining between them. CDR3 in amino acids: CASSPSGLQETQYF. CDR3 nucleotides: TGTGCCAGCTCACCATCCGGATTACAAGAGACCCAGTACTTC.

The chain links TRBV7-2 to TRBJ1-4, with 9 bases lining up with TRBD1. The V segment lost 4 bases and the J segment 4 bases; nucleotides outside the gene matches: 4. Germline CDR1 is SGHTA and CDR2 is FQGNSA. The CDR3 sequence is 15 residues long. The CDR3 protein is CASSSLTGGNEKLFF. The CDR3 coding sequence is TGTGCCAGCAGCTCCTTGACAGGGGGTAATGAAAAACTGTTTTTT.

CDR3 sequence reads: CASSLQRGLTDTQYF. Written as DNA, the CDR3 is TGTGCCAGCAGCCTACAGCGGGGTCTCACAGATACGCAGTATTTT. V and J are TRBV7-2 and TRBJ2-3, with 7 bases fitting TRBD2. V shed 5 bases and J 2 bases; nucleotides not matched to a gene: 7. The CDR3 totals 15 residues. Germline V gene data show CDR1 as SGHTA and CDR2 as FQGNSA.

The V and J genes are TRBV19 and TRBJ1-2, with TRBD1 as a possible D gene (6 bases). The CDR3 is 15 amino acids. From germline, CDR1 is LNHDA and CDR2 SQIVND (reference sequence). V gave up 5 bases and J gave up 4 bases, with 17 bases separating them. The CDR3 protein is CASSVGQPSSYGYTF. The CDR3, as DNA: TGTGCCAGTAGTGTAGGACAGCCTAGTTCCTATGGCTACACCTTC. Drawing the rest from reference TRBV19 and TRBJ1-2, the complete variable domain is DGGITQSPKYLFRKEGQNVTLSCEQNLNHDAMYWYRQDPGQGLRLIYYSQIVNDFQKGDIAEGYSVSREKKESFPLTVTSAQKNPTAFYLCASSVGQPSSYGYTFGSGTRLTVV.

This chain connects TRBV29-1 to TRBJ1-1, with D uncertain. The CDR3 extends over 12 amino acids. CDR1 SQVTM and CDR2 ANQGSEA come from the germline V gene. Trimming cost V 4 bases and J 5 bases, with 11 bases left between them. The CDR3 coding sequence is TGCAGCGTTGGACAAGGCTTAACTGAAGCTTTCTTT. Its translation: CSVGQGLTEAFF.

The chain has TRBV5-1 and TRBJ2-7, with D tentatively TRBD2 (6 bases). V lost 2 bases, J lost 7 bases, and 13 bases lay in between. Germline V gene sequence: CDR1 SGHRS, CDR2 YFSETQ. The CDR3 is made up of 13 amino acids. In DNA, the CDR3 is TGCGCCAGCAGCTTCATGAGGGAGGATGAGCAGTACTTC. As protein: CASSFMREDEQYF. Looking up the rest from reference TRBV5-1 and TRBJ2-7 gives the full variable domain: KAGVTQTPRYLIKTRGQQVTLSCSPISGHRSVSWYQQTPGQGLQFLFEYFSETQRNKGNFPGRFSGRQFSNSRSEMNVSTLELGDSALYLCASSFMREDEQYFGPGTRLTVT.

This clone was recorded once. J is TRBJ1-3 and V is TRBV7-9; TRBD1 is a possible D gene (6 bases). This CDR3 has 16 amino acids. Germline assignment: CDR1 SEHNR and CDR2 FQNEAQ (reference sequence). With 1 base removed from V and 1 base from J, the gap between germline ends came to 11 bases. The CDR3 region is CASSLGDRPSGNTIYF. DNA for the CDR3: TGTGCCAGCAGCTTAGGCGACAGGCCGTCTGGAAACACCATATATTTT.

The chain combines TRBV28 with TRBJ2-7; D gene uncertain. Germline assignment: CDR1 MDHEN and CDR2 SYDVKM. The CDR3 runs 13 residues. V was shortened by 3 bases and J by 3 bases, with 9 bases between the two germline ends. The chain's CDR3 is CASSLVTNYEQYF. For the CDR3, the DNA is TGTGCCAGCAGTTTGGTGACAAACTACGAGCAGTACTTC.

A few counts support this clone. This chain links TRBV29-1 with TRBJ1-5; D is uncertain. This CDR3 region has 14 residues. The V and J ends lost 8 bases and 2 bases respectively, with 16 bases between them. CDR1 is SQVTM, CDR2 ANQGSEA, per germline. The CDR3 DNA reads TGCAGCCTTTTCTTCGATAGGGGCAATCAGCCCCAGCATTTT. Protein product: CSLFFDRGNQPQHF.

V gene TRBV2 combines with J gene TRBJ1-2; no clear D gene. The CDR3 loop spans 13 amino acids. V dropped 9 bases and J dropped 4 bases, with 15 bases sitting between them. The germline V gene has CDR1 SNHLY and CDR2 FYNNEI. The DNA of the CDR3 is TGTGCCAGTATTTTCGAGTTCGGCTATGGCTACACCTTC. This gives the protein CASIFEFGYGYTF.

V is TRBV2 and J is TRBJ2-7, with D tentatively TRBD2 (7 bases). The germline V and J ends were trimmed by 3 bases and 4 bases, with 13 bases remaining between them. CDR1 and CDR2 (germline): SNHLY, FYNNEI. This CDR3 has 14 residues. CDR3 loop: CASSDRGGGYEQYF. Here the CDR3 DNA reads TGTGCCAGCAGTGATAGGGGGGGCGGGTACGAGCAGTACTTC.

The chain employs TRBV9 and TRBJ2-1, with a tentative D call TRBD2 (5 bases). Germline V lookup: CDR1 SGDLS, CDR2 YYNGEE. The CDR3 has 14 residues. The V and J ends lost 4 bases and 2 bases respectively, with 10 bases between them. DNA of the CDR3: TGTGCCAGCAGCCAGGCGGGCGCCTACAATGAGCAGTTCTTC. Translating it yields CASSQAGAYNEQFF.

This clone is a singleton in its sample. This chain uses TRBV28 with TRBJ2-2, with 15 positions matching TRBD2. V was pared by 5 bases and J by 3 bases, with 7 bases of the junction left unmatched. The CDR3 consists of 18 residues. Germline lookup yields CDR1 MDHEN and CDR2 SYDVKM. In DNA form, the CDR3 reads TGTGCCAGCAGTCAGGGGGGACTAGCGGGAGGAGACACCGGGGAGCTGTTTTTT. Translating gives CASSQGGLAGGDTGELFF.

To note about this clone: The same CDR3 is also encoded by other DNA sequences in this sample. The CDR3 bases are TGTGCCAGCAGCCTGGCCTACGAGCAGTACTTC. It translates to CASSLAYEQYF. The chain uses TRBV11-2 and TRBJ2-7; the D is unclear. Trimming took 5 bases from V and 2 from J, leaving 4 bases between them. Germline assignment: CDR1 SGHAT and CDR2 FQNNGV. This CDR3 is 11 amino acids long.

The chain is built from TRBV7-8 and TRBJ2-7; D is uncertain. CDR3 length: 13 residues. V was shortened by 5 bases and J by 0 bases, with 8 bases between the two germline ends. Germline V gene sequence: CDR1 SGHVS, CDR2 FQNEAQ. CDR3: CASSVRFSYEQYF. CDR3 DNA sequence: TGTGCCAGCAGCGTACGATTCTCCTACGAGCAGTACTTC. Full variable domain (remainder filled in from reference TRBV7-8 and TRBJ2-7): GAGVSQSPRYKVAKRGQDVALRCDPISGHVSLFWYQQALGQGPEFLTYFQNEAQLDKSGLPSDRFFAERPEGSVSTLKIQRTQQEDSAVYLCASSVRFSYEQYFGPGTRLTVT.

This clone was detected once. The chain is built from TRBV28 and TRBJ1-1, with a possible D match to TRBD1 (5 bases). V gave up 7 bases and J gave up 6 bases, with 15 bases separating them. The CDR3 contains 13 residues. The V gene's germline CDR1 is MDHEN and CDR2 SYDVKM. The CDR3 DNA reads TGTGCCAGCACCAGACAGCCCAACGCTGAAGCTTTCTTT. It is translated as CASTRQPNAEAFF.

The V call is TRBV2, the J call TRBJ1-2; D call uncertain. The CDR3 contains 12 residues. V shed 4 bases and J shed 6 bases, with 9 bases lying between them. Germline CDR1 and CDR2: SNHLY and FYNNEI. The CDR3 coding sequence is TGTGCCAGCAGTGGCCCGAGACATGGCTACACCTTC. This gives the protein CASSGPRHGYTF.

The chain uses TRBV5-6 and TRBJ2-5; possibly TRBD1 or TRBD2 for D (6 bases each). Germline loops: CDR1 SGHDT, CDR2 YYEEEE. V was cut by 1 base and J by 2 bases, with 12 bases left in between. The CDR3 covers 15 residues. The CDR3 protein is CASSLWGAIQETQYF. The CDR3 DNA reads as TGTGCCAGCAGCTTGTGGGGGGCGATACAAGAGACCCAGTACTTC.

The chain couples TRBV12-2 to TRBJ1-2; the listed D gene, TRBD1, was not tested against the DNA. TRBV12-2 is a pseudogene segment. This CDR3 has 17 residues. The CDR3 here is CASRLATGQTRNYGYTF. The CDR3 DNA reads TGTGCAAGTCGCTTAGCAACAGGTCAGACCCGAAACTATGGCTACACCTTC.